The 10 T cell receptor beta chains in this list originate from one sample, sequenced in a study of blood T cells in healthy people across ages. With a J-beta primer mix and a sample-barcoded 5' primer, a second PCR ran about 6 to 11 cycles. One entry per CDR3 protein, called by TCRdb with MiXCR from the 5' RACE reads. The table records about 1.4 million distinct CDR3 sequences, roughly 64% of them present only once. Sample: blood. The receptors originated from a man between 18 and 35 years old in good health.

A few counts support this clonotype. This chain connects TRBV9 to TRBJ2-4; D possibly corresponds to TRBD1 (6 bases). Between the trimmed V and J ends, which lost 3 bases and 10 bases, there was a span of 17 bases. The CDR3 contains 14 residues. Germline loops: CDR1 SGDLS, CDR2 YYNGEE. CDR3 sequence reads: CASSGDPRGWIQYF. In DNA, the CDR3 is TGTGCCAGCAGCGGGGACCCGAGGGGGTGGATTCAGTACTTC.

This clonotype came up a few times. The V call is TRBV20-1, the J call TRBJ1-1, with D possibly being TRBD1 (6 bases). Trimming removed 2 bases from V and 6 bases from J, with 13 bases in between. Germline lookup yields CDR1 DFQATT and CDR2 SNEGSKA (reference sequence). This CDR3 is built from 13 residues. In DNA, the CDR3 is TGCAGTGCTAGATTCGTGGACAGACCTGAAGCTTTCTTT. Translating gives CSARFVDRPEAFF.

This clonotype was detected once. The genes are TRBV5-1 and TRBJ1-1; D is uncertain. The CDR3 sequence is 14 residues long. Germline CDR1 and CDR2: SGHRS and YFSETQ. V dropped 4 bases and J dropped 4 bases, with 14 bases sitting between them. The CDR3 region has the DNA TGCGCCAGCAGCGTTGGCGGTGCGGTCACTGAAGCTTTCTTT. Its translation: CASSVGGAVTEAFF. Based on the CDR3 plus reference TRBV5-1 and TRBJ1-1, the full variable domain is KAGVTQTPRYLIKTRGQQVTLSCSPISGHRSVSWYQQTPGQGLQFLFEYFSETQRNKGNFPGRFSGRQFSNSRSEMNVSTLELGDSALYLCASSVGGAVTEAFFGQGTRLTVV.

The chain employs TRBV12-3 or TRBV12-4 and TRBJ2-5, with D hard to call. This CDR3 spans 14 amino acids. With 2 bases removed from V and 5 bases from J, the gap between germline ends came to 12 bases. CDR3 amino acids: CASSLFGQRETQYF. CDR3 DNA: TGTGCCAGCAGTTTATTTGGTCAGAGGGAGACCCAGTACTTC.

The CDR3: CSARGDRAQETQYF. The DNA for the CDR3 is TGCAGTGCTAGAGGGGACAGGGCCCAAGAGACCCAGTACTTC. The chain links TRBV20-1 to TRBJ2-5; 9 bases are a match to TRBD1. Germline V gives CDR1 DFQATT, CDR2 SNEGSKA (reference sequence). The CDR3 totals 14 residues. Germline trimming cut 1 base from V and 1 base from J; bases unmatched to any gene: 1.

This clonotype was detected a few times. This chain connects TRBV5-1 to TRBJ2-1, with D maybe TRBD1 (8 bases). The CDR3 covers 14 residues. CDR1 SGHRS and CDR2 YFSETQ come from the germline V gene. V lost 0 bases, J lost 7 bases, and 11 bases lay in between. The CDR3 loop reads CASSLDRGGNEQFF. The CDR3 coding sequence is TGCGCCAGCAGCTTGGACAGGGGGGGAAATGAGCAGTTCTTC.

This clonotype was counted once. The chain employs TRBV29-1 and TRBJ2-2; maybe TRBD1 (5 bases). CDR3 length: 14 amino acids. The V end was cut by 7 bases, the J end by 0 bases, with 12 bases between. Germline V lookup: CDR1 SQVTM, CDR2 ANQGSEA. DNA for the CDR3: TGCAGCGGTCAAGCCAGGGCGAACACCGGGGAGCTGTTTTTT. As protein: CSGQARANTGELFF.

V gene TRBV20-1 combines with J gene TRBJ1-2; the match to TRBD1 covers 10 bases. This CDR3 has 11 residues. The V gene's germline CDR1 is DFQATT and CDR2 SNEGSKA (reference sequence). J was trimmed by 13 bases and V by 5 bases; bases with no gene match: 7. The CDR3 region is CSASPGQGITF. Here the CDR3 DNA reads TGCAGTGCTTCCCCGGGACAGGGGATCACCTTC.

This clonotype was found a few times. The rearrangement links TRBV10-2 to TRBJ2-7, with D possibly matching TRBD2 (6 bases). V lost 2 bases and J lost 2, with 13 bases in between. Germline lookup yields CDR1 WSHSY and CDR2 SAAADI. The CDR3 is made up of 15 amino acids. The CDR3 sequence: CASSEREIVPYEQYF. The CDR3, as DNA: TGCGCCAGCAGTGAGCGGGAGATTGTACCCTACGAGCAGTACTTC.

J is TRBJ2-7 and V is TRBV10-3, with 12 positions matching TRBD2. The CDR3 spans 15 residues. The germline V gene has CDR1 ENHRY and CDR2 SYGVKD. V dropped 6 bases and J dropped 5; count of bases not matched to a gene: 8. CDR3 amino acids: CAIRLTSGRENEQYF. In DNA, the CDR3 is TGTGCCATCAGATTGACTAGCGGGAGAGAAAACGAGCAGTACTTC.